A single T cell receptor (beta chain) is shown here with its context. Sequenced by immunoSEQ multiplex PCR; TCRdb stores in-frame clones only, minus some. The sample lists roughly 370,000 clones; about 87% were seen once. The junction had 4 bases not matched to a gene; V was cut back by 4 bases and J by 3 bases. Germline V gene data show CDR1 as SGHRS and CDR2 as YFSETQ. This CDR3 contains 15 residues. The record originates from a study of blood T cell repertoires in COVID-19. The study recruited people aged roughly 18 to 100 years across more than 20 US areas. J is TRBJ2-7 and V is TRBV5-1, with 13 bases fitting TRBD2. Specimen: PBMCs or T cells enriched from blood (not recorded which). The sequence was collected from a woman in her forties or fifties who had recovered from COVID-19. The CDR3 protein is CASSTGTSGVYEQYF. CDR3 sequence (DNA): TGCGCCAGCAGCACAGGGACTAGCGGGGTCTACGAGCAGTACTTC.